The sequence of this TCR delta chain was determined in a study of DNA immune sequencing with unique molecular identifiers (dated by TCRdb to 2018 to 2020). About the study as a whole: Immunomagnetic cell separation was used to enrich gammadelta T cells from buffy coats, and the genomic DNA of the enriched gammadelta T cells was then sequenced. To compare enriched and non-enriched samples, approximately 90 ng of enriched gammadelta T-cell DNA and 1 ug of non-enriched PBMC DNA were sequenced. The study developed and validated an ultrasensitive DNA-based TRD repertoire sequencing method using PCR-introduced unique molecular identifiers. Validation of the sequencing method was done both on synthetic reference molecules and on blood samples taken from healthy individuals.

Library preparation was by multiplex PCR. Genomic DNA was amplified with a 32-plex assay using primers for all 8 TRDV and 4 TRDJ genes covering the CDR3. A 12-nucleotide UMI was added during 3 barcoding PCR cycles, followed by a second PCR with Illumina adapter primers. AMPure XP beads were used to purify the libraries, and library quality was checked on a Fragment Analyzer using the HS NGS Fragment kit. Sequencing was run on an Illumina MiniSeq mid-output kit with approximately 20% PhiX and 150 cycles of paired-end reads. The paper's processing steps were these. MIGEC version 1.2.9 was used to process the reads, grouping reads by UMI and building error-corrected consensus sequences. Modified VDJtools version 1.2.1 scripts and the tcR R package were used for post-processing. In TCRdb, clones were called once more from the public reads by CATT, and rows of identical DNA were later combined. TCRdb's processing, not the authors' own work, is the source of the V and J calls. The sample contains about 260 delta-chain clones, roughly 16% of them found a single time. Over 60% of the sample is held by the ten biggest clonotypes.

Relative to germline, V is missing 3 bases and J is missing 6 bases, with 21 bases of the junction outside any gene match. Spanning cysteine to phenylalanine, the CDR3 consists of 21 amino acids. The read is trimmed to its CDR3 DNA, 63 bases read in frame from base 1. For CDR1 and CDR2, the germline V gene lists GEAIGNYY and EKD. The paper's findings and limits, for the study overall: Non-enriched samples showed more out-of-frame TRD sequences, likely from partial or unproductive rearrangements in alphabeta T cells. Novel TRD sequences not targeted by the primers cannot be detected by the primer-based approach.

Comments on this clone: This receptor's antigen is unknown. Per-nucleotide qualities are absent, and no much larger clonotype sits a single base away.

The chain employs TRDV2 and TRDJ3; 8 junctional bases match TRDD3. What was sequenced was buffy coat blood. This sequence was found in a human donor in good health. The nucleotide sequence reads as follows: TGTGCCTGTGACGCGTACTGGGGGTCCCATGGAAATGACCCGGACACCCGACAGATGTTTTTC. It specifies CACDAYWGSHGNDPDTRQMFF.